Listed below are T cell receptor beta chains from one sample, sequenced in a study of blood T cell repertoires in COVID-19. The protocol was immunoSEQ multiplex PCR, while the TCRdb copy is restricted to in-frame clones and leaves out a portion. The repertoire has under 200,000 clones, 80% to 90% of them found once; the top ten carry roughly 8.6%. The source material was peripheral blood. All receptors derive from a man between 60 and 75 years old with acute or convalescent COVID-19. CDR3s include the opening cysteine and the closing phenylalanine or tryptophan. Each record gives: D gene, V gene, CDR3 length, J gene, clone size, CDR3 DNA, CDR3 protein. D genes are given only for firm matches. The size entry is marked missing in some rows and otherwise reads once, few, many or a size class.

>TRBD2|TRBV5-1|17|TRBJ2-1|-
TGCGCCAGCAGCTTGGCGGGGACTAGCGGGGCCTACAATGAGCAGTTCTTC
CASSLAGTSGAYNEQFF
>-|TRBV11-2|13|TRBJ2-2|few
TGTGCCAGCAGGCCCGGAGTAAACGGGGAGCTGTTTTTT
CASRPGVNGELFF
>-|TRBV2|12|TRBJ2-7|-
TGTGCCAGCAGTGAACTAATGGAGGGCACTTCCTTC
CASSELMEGTSF
>TRBD2|TRBV5-1|15|TRBJ2-1|-
TGCGCCAGCCGGACTAGCGGGAGGGGTTACAATGAGCAGTTCTTC
CASRTSGRGYNEQFF
>TRBD1|TRBV24-1|15|TRBJ1-1|-
TGTGCCACCAGTGATCCCTCCACAGGGGACACTGAAGCTTTCTTT
CATSDPSTGDTEAFF
>TRBD2|TRBV4-2|15|TRBJ2-1|once
TGTGCCAGCAGCCAAGGGCGGGGGGACTACAATGAGCAGTTCTTC
CASSQGRGDYNEQFF
>TRBD2|TRBV29-1|14|TRBJ2-1|-
TGCAGCGTTGGAGATCGAGGGACTATCAATGAGCAGTTCTTC
CSVGDRGTINEQFF
>-|TRBV28|16|TRBJ2-7|-
TGTGCCAGCAGGACGATTTGGCAGGGGAGCCCCTACGAGCAGTACTTC
CASRTIWQGSPYEQYF
>-|TRBV28|13|TRBJ1-2|once
TGTGCCAGCAGTAGGACAGCGAACTATGGCTACACCTTC
CASSRTANYGYTF
>-|TRBV27|14|TRBJ2-1|-
TGTGCCAGCAGTTCACGGGATTCCTACAATGAGCAGTTCTTC
CASSSRDSYNEQFF
>-|TRBV28|14|TRBJ1-2|-
TGTGCCAGCAGTTTACGTCCCGCTAACTATGGCTACACCTTC
CASSLRPANYGYTF
>TRBD1|TRBV5-3|15|TRBJ2-5|-
TGTGCCAGAAGAAAAGGGACAGGGGTGGGGAAGACCCAGTACTTC
CARRKGTGVGKTQYF
>TRBD2|TRBV27|16|TRBJ2-1|-
TGTGCCAGCAGTTCAGGGGGACTAGCACCCTACAATGAGCAGTTCTTC
CASSSGGLAPYNEQFF
>TRBD1|TRBV28|14|TRBJ1-2|-
TGTGCCAGCAGTCCTGGACAGGGCGTATATGGCTACACCTTC
CASSPGQGVYGYTF
>TRBD1|TRBV30|15|TRBJ1-1|-
TGTGCCTGGAGTAAATCCAGGGGGTTAGGAACTGAAGCTTTCTTT
CAWSKSRGLGTEAFF
>-|TRBV11-3|13|TRBJ2-3|-
TGTGCCAGCAGCCCAAACCGCGCAGATACGCAGTATTTT
CASSPNRADTQYF
>-|TRBV2|13|TRBJ1-1|once
TGTGCCAGCAGTCCTAGCGGGAACACTGAAGCTTTCTTT
CASSPSGNTEAFF
>TRBD1|TRBV5-1|15|TRBJ1-4|-
TGCGCCAGCAGCACCCGGACAGGGAGTAATGAAAAACTGTTTTTT
CASSTRTGSNEKLFF
>TRBD1|TRBV6-5|15|TRBJ1-1|-
TGTGCCAGCAGTACGCCCTGGACAGGGAACACTGAAGCTTTCTTT
CASSTPWTGNTEAFF
>-|TRBV5-1|15|TRBJ2-6|few
TGCGCCAGCAGCCCGAGAGGTTTCGGGGCCAACGTCCTGACTTTC
CASSPRGFGANVLTF
>-|TRBV30|15|TRBJ1-4|-
TGTGCCTGGAGTGCAATACAGGGAAGGGGTGAAAAACTGTTTTTT
CAWSAIQGRGEKLFF
>-|TRBV5-1|15|TRBJ2-3|-
TGCGCCAGCGCTGCACTAGCTCTTAGTACAGATACGCAGTATTTT
CASAALALSTDTQYF
>-|TRBV10-2|12|TRBJ2-1|-
TGCGCCAGCAGTGCTACTCTCAATGAGCAGTTCTTC
CASSATLNEQFF
>TRBD2|TRBV6-5|14|TRBJ2-7|-
TGTGCCAGCAGCCGGACTAGCGGGACGTACGAGCAGTACTTC
CASSRTSGTYEQYF
>TRBD2|TRBV11-3|17|TRBJ2-7|-
TGTGCCAGCAGCTCACGACTGGGACTAGCAGCAACCTACGAGCAGTACTTC
CASSSRLGLAATYEQYF
>TRBD2|TRBV7-9|16|TRBJ2-1|-
TGTGCCAGCAGCTTAATCCGGCTAGCGGGGCACAATGAGCAGTTCTTC
CASSLIRLAGHNEQFF
>-|TRBV5-1|13|TRBJ2-4|-
TGCGCCAGCAGCTTGGTTGGTGAGGACATTCAGTACTTC
CASSLVGEDIQYF
>-|TRBV5-1|13|TRBJ2-2|-
TGCGCCAGCAGCTTGGGGCCCACCGGGGAGCTGTTTTTT
CASSLGPTGELFF
>-|TRBV29-1|13|TRBJ2-3|few
TGCAGCGTTGATCTGGGACTGCCAGATACGCAGTATTTT
CSVDLGLPDTQYF
>-|TRBV11-2|19|TRBJ1-3|-
TGTGCCAGCAGCTTAGGTGCAGGCTCCATAAGCCTCTCTGGAAACACCATATATTTT
CASSLGAGSISLSGNTIYF
>-|TRBV29-1|15|TRBJ2-3|once
TGCAGCGTTGAAGATCGGAGTGGGTCCCCAGATACGCAGTATTTT
CSVEDRSGSPDTQYF
>TRBD2|TRBV6-5|15|TRBJ2-3|-
TGTGCCAGCAACCTTATAGCGGGAAACACAGATACGCAGTATTTT
CASNLIAGNTDTQYF
>-|TRBV12-5|11|TRBJ2-1|-
TGTGCTAGTGGTTCCGGGACTTTGCAGTTCTTC
CASGSGTLQFF
>TRBD1|TRBV9|13|TRBJ1-3|-
TGTGCCAGCAGCGCAGGGGGGAGAAACACCATATATTTT
CASSAGGRNTIYF
>-|TRBV24-1|15|TRBJ2-5|-
TGTGCCACCAGTGAGGGGCACAGCCTCCAAGAGACCCAGTACTTC
CATSEGHSLQETQYF
>-|TRBV11-2|15|TRBJ2-7|-
TGTGCCAGCAGCTTAGACCGAGAGCGCACCTACGAGCAGTACTTC
CASSLDRERTYEQYF
>TRBD2|TRBV29-1|14|TRBJ2-1|-
TGCAGCGCTGAAGGAGGGAGGGCGGGAAATGAGCAGTTCTTC
CSAEGGRAGNEQFF
>-|TRBV19|14|TRBJ2-1|-
TGTGCCAGTAGTCTCCCGAGCTCCTACAATGAGCAGTTCTTC
CASSLPSSYNEQFF
>-|TRBV7-9|18|TRBJ1-1|medium-sized
TGTGCCAGCAACCATCCGCGGGGGGGCCCCATCGGGGACACTGAAGCTTTCTTT
CASNHPRGGPIGDTEAFF
>TRBD2|TRBV29-1|18|TRBJ2-3|-
TGCAGCGTCGCGGGACTAGCGGGCCTCCAGTCCGGGACAGATACGCAGTATTTT
CSVAGLAGLQSGTDTQYF
>-|TRBV11-1|15|TRBJ2-2|-
TGTGCCAGCAGCTTTTCCGGGAGAAGCACCGGGGAGCTGTTTTTT
CASSFSGRSTGELFF
>-|TRBV5-5|15|TRBJ1-5|-
TGTGCCAGCAGCTTGGCAGGGGCGAACAATCAGCCCCAGCATTTT
CASSLAGANNQPQHF